These T cell receptor beta chains were read from a single sample in a study of CD8 T cells in ankylosing spondylitis. TCRdb re-called the 5' RACE reads with MiXCR, one entry per CDR3 protein. The sample shows approximately 400,000 distinct CDR3 sequences, approximately 17% of them seen only once. Sequences were obtained from blood, either unsorted or a sorted T cell fraction (not recorded which). These receptors were obtained from a male donor with ankylosing spondylitis. Both conserved end residues are part of each CDR3. D genes are given only for firm matches. Not all rows give a size; the values are once, few, many and, for expanded clones, a class.

clone size	J gene	V gene	D gene	CDR3 DNA	CDR3 protein
few	TRBJ2-5	TRBV12-5	NA	TGTGCTAGTGGCACCGCGGGCTCGCAGACCCAGTACTTC	CASGTAGSQTQYF
many	TRBJ2-7	TRBV2	NA	TGTGCCAGCAGTCTCAACTCCTACGAGCAGTACTTC	CASSLNSYEQYF
NA	TRBJ2-3	TRBV4-2	TRBD2	TGTGCCAGCAGCCAAGATGGAACTAGCGGGAGACCGGATACGCAGTATTTT	CASSQDGTSGRPDTQYF
NA	TRBJ2-7	TRBV12-3/TRBV12-4	NA	TGTGCCAGCAGTTTCTCTGCGGTCTCCTACGAGCAGTACTTC	CASSFSAVSYEQYF
few	TRBJ2-1	TRBV12-3/TRBV12-4	NA	TGTGCCAGCAGTTCGGGTAAATTTAAATCAAACAATGAGCAGTTCTTC	CASSSGKFKSNNEQFF
few	TRBJ2-7	TRBV21-1	NA	TGTGCCAGCAGCAAGGAGGGGAGGAAGAACTCCTACGAGCAGTACTTC	CASSKEGRKNSYEQYF
few	TRBJ1-1	TRBV10-3	TRBD1	TGTGCCTCGGGACAGGGGGCACCTGCGAACACTGAAGCTTTCTTT	CASGQGAPANTEAFF
NA	TRBJ2-1	TRBV15	NA	TGTGCCACCAGCAGCATACGAGGGGATATTGAGCAGTTCTTC	CATSSIRGDIEQFF
NA	TRBJ1-1	TRBV3-1	NA	TGTGCCAGCAGCCAAAAGCCGGCCAACACTGAAGCTTTCTTT	CASSQKPANTEAFF
few	TRBJ2-1	TRBV18	NA	TGTGCCAGCTCACCAGCCGTCGGACTCACCTACAATGAGCAGTTCTTC	CASSPAVGLTYNEQFF
NA	TRBJ2-7	TRBV20-1	NA	TGCAGTGCTACCGGACTAAAAGACTACGAGCAGTACTTC	CSATGLKDYEQYF
few	TRBJ2-3	TRBV7-2	NA	TGTGCCAGCAGCCACCAGACAGATACGCAGTATTTT	CASSHQTDTQYF
few	TRBJ2-1	TRBV12-3/TRBV12-4	TRBD2	TGTGCCAGCAGTTTACCGGGGGGGTCGGATGAGCAGTTCTTC	CASSLPGGSDEQFF
few	TRBJ2-1	TRBV7-3	TRBD2	TGTGCCAGCAGCTTCCGATCCTATAGCGGGAGTCACGATGAGCAGTTCTTC	CASSFRSYSGSHDEQFF
NA	TRBJ2-2	TRBV11-2	TRBD1	TGTGCCAGCAGCCCAGGGGGAACCGGGGAGCTGTTTTTT	CASSPGGTGELFF
few	TRBJ1-2	TRBV3-1	NA	TGTGCCAGCAGCCAAGACGAGGGGTGGGATGGCTACACCTTC	CASSQDEGWDGYTF
NA	TRBJ2-5	TRBV6-2/TRBV6-3	NA	TGTGCCAGCAGTTACGGGGACGTCCCCCAAGAGACCCAGTACTTC	CASSYGDVPQETQYF
NA	TRBJ2-1	TRBV5-1	TRBD2	TGCGCCAGCAGCTTGGCAAGCGGGGGGGCCTGGGAGCAGTTCTTC	CASSLASGGAWEQFF
NA	TRBJ1-3	TRBV2	NA	TGTGCCAGCAGCCGGGGCGACTCTGGAAACACCATATATTTT	CASSRGDSGNTIYF
NA	TRBJ1-6	TRBV18	NA	TGTGCCAGCTCTCAATATGACAGAGAACCCCTCCACTTT	CASSQYDREPLHF
few	TRBJ1-2	TRBV9	TRBD1	TGTGCCAGCAGCACCCGACAGGGGGCTTTACGAGGCTACACCTTC	CASSTRQGALRGYTF
NA	TRBJ2-6	TRBV4-1	NA	TGCGCCAGCAGCCAAGATCCGGCAGCTGGGGCCAACGTCCTGACTTTC	CASSQDPAAGANVLTF
few	TRBJ2-7	TRBV5-6	NA	TGTGCCAGCAGCTTGCTTGGGGCTAGCGAGTACGAGCAGTACTTC	CASSLLGASEYEQYF
NA	TRBJ2-5	TRBV7-3	TRBD2	TGTGCCAGCAGCTTTGGGGAGGGCCTGGGGGAGACCCAGTACTTC	CASSFGEGLGETQYF
few	TRBJ1-4	TRBV12-3/TRBV12-4	NA	TGTGCCAGCAGTCCAATAGGGAAGCCCGAAAAACTGTTTTTT	CASSPIGKPEKLFF
NA	TRBJ2-7	TRBV6-2/TRBV6-3	TRBD2	TGTGCCAGCAGATCAGCGGGAGTCGGCGATTACGAGCAGTACTTC	CASRSAGVGDYEQYF
few	TRBJ1-1	TRBV7-9	NA	TGTGCCAGCAGCTTATTCCTCCGGGGAGGGACTGAAGCTTTCTTT	CASSLFLRGGTEAFF
many	TRBJ2-3	TRBV12-3/TRBV12-4	TRBD2	TGTGCCAGCAGTAGGAATAGCGGGAGCACAGATACGCAGTATTTT	CASSRNSGSTDTQYF
few	TRBJ2-1	TRBV7-7	NA	TGTGCCAGCAGCTTAGTTGGTAGCGGCAATGAGCAGTTCTTC	CASSLVGSGNEQFF
NA	TRBJ2-5	TRBV6-2/TRBV6-3	NA	TGTGCCAGCAGTTACGATCCTTCAACTAATCCGGCGACAGTGACCCAGTACTTC	CASSYDPSTNPATVTQYF
many	TRBJ1-2	TRBV5-1	TRBD1	TGCGCCAGCAGCCCCGGACAGGGCGGCTATGGCTACACCTTC	CASSPGQGGYGYTF
NA	TRBJ1-6	TRBV6-5	TRBD1	TGTGCCAGCAGTTACAAGACAGGGGGCCGAAAGAATGATTCACCCCTCCACTTT	CASSYKTGGRKNDSPLHF
NA	TRBJ2-3	TRBV6-1	NA	TGTGCCAGCGCAGGACAGCGAGGCTCAGATACGCAGTATTTT	CASAGQRGSDTQYF
NA	TRBJ2-1	TRBV7-9	NA	TGTGCCAGCAGCTTAGTAGGGAGTTTGGGGCCTCCTGAGCAGTTCTTC	CASSLVGSLGPPEQFF
few	TRBJ2-3	TRBV20-1	NA	TGCAGTGCGACAGCGACCGGACTGGCCAAGCGGGATACGCAGTATTTT	CSATATGLAKRDTQYF
many	TRBJ2-5	TRBV29-1	NA	TGCAGCGTCCTTGCGGGGTGGGAGACCCAGTACTTC	CSVLAGWETQYF
NA	TRBJ2-7	TRBV3-1	NA	TGTGCCAGCAGCCAAACCACAGGGCCCTACGAGCAGTACTTC	CASSQTTGPYEQYF
many	TRBJ1-1	TRBV27	NA	TGTGCCAGCAGTTTACGAGGATCCCAATACGAAGCTTTCTTT	CASSLRGSQYEAFF
NA	TRBJ2-5	TRBV20-1	NA	TGCAGTGCGACACCGGGCCAGCCCCAGGGAGAGACCCAGTACTTC	CSATPGQPQGETQYF
NA	TRBJ2-3	TRBV5-1	NA	TGCGCCAGCAGAGAACAGGGAGGCACAGATACGCAGTATTTT	CASREQGGTDTQYF
few	TRBJ1-6	TRBV20-1	TRBD1	TGCAGTGCTAGAGATGGGCGGACAGGGCTTCAGAATTCACCCCTCCACTTT	CSARDGRTGLQNSPLHF
NA	TRBJ1-5	TRBV10-3	NA	TGTGCCATCAGTGAGTCTTCGGGAGGTCAGCCCCAGCATTTT	CAISESSGGQPQHF
NA	TRBJ2-1	TRBV5-1	TRBD2	TGCGCCAGCAGTACGGGAGGCGGGCCCTACAATGAGCAGTTCTTC	CASSTGGGPYNEQFF
NA	TRBJ1-4	TRBV7-9	NA	TGTGCCAGCAGCTTATCACAGGGATCTAATGAAAAACTGTTTTTT	CASSLSQGSNEKLFF
NA	TRBJ2-2	TRBV5-8	NA	TGTGCCAGCAGCCCCGCCGGACGGATCACCGGGGAGCTGTTTTTT	CASSPAGRITGELFF
few	TRBJ2-5	TRBV28	NA	TGTGCCAGCAGGGTGACAGGGAGGGAGACCCAGTACTTC	CASRVTGRETQYF
NA	TRBJ2-1	TRBV7-3	NA	TGTGCCAGCAGCACCGGGACGGCGATTTACAATGAGCAGTTCTTC	CASSTGTAIYNEQFF
NA	TRBJ2-3	TRBV5-1	TRBD2	TGCGCCAGCAGCTTGGGGTCTAGCGGGGCGGATACGCAGTATTTT	CASSLGSSGADTQYF